The 3 T cell receptor beta chains reported below all come from one sample, sequenced in a study of Tregs in tolerant kidney transplant recipients. Clones were sequenced by immunoSEQ multiplex PCR, and TCRdb holds only the in-frame ones, with some missing. The sample data list 2,500 to 3,500 clones. For these receptors, no antigen is known. FACS sorting followed an approximately six-day coculture of CFSE-labeled recipient PBMCs with irradiated graft donor PBMCs. The material was CD8+ T cells from blood cultured with allogeneic cells, obtained before the transplant. The receptor set was obtained from a human patient who received a combined kidney and bone marrow transplant.

As regards this clone: The sequence runs out 3 residues before the end of the CDR3; the remainder is reconstructed from the germline J gene. This sequence joins TRBV7-8 and TRBJ1-3, with unresolved D. Between the trimmed V and J ends, which lost 5 bases and 0 bases, there was a span of 17 bases. From germline, CDR1 is SGHVS and CDR2 FQNEAQ. The CDR3 runs to 17 residues. CDR3 DNA (partial): TGTGCCAGCAGCCCTCGGGCCGGGGATTACTCTGGAAACACC. It translates to CASSPRAGDYSGNT. The entire CDR3 protein is CASSPRAGDYSGNTIYF.

Concerning this clone itself: Sequencing ends 3 residues short of the CDR3 end; the germline J gene provides the rest. V is TRBV12-3 or TRBV12-4 and J is TRBJ2-5; tentatively, D is TRBD1 (6 bases). The CDR3 spans 15 residues. Trimming pared 6 bases from V and 4 bases from J, leaving 18 bases between. The sequenced CDR3 bases are TGTGCCAGCAGCCTGGGGGCAGGGGCTGTAGAGACC. It is translated as CASSLGAGAVET. The whole CDR3 protein is CASSLGAGAVETQYF.

To note about this clone: Read data end 3 residues before the CDR3 end; the end is taken from the germline J gene. V and J are TRBV23-1 and TRBJ1-5, with 8 bases lining up with TRBD1. TRBV23-1 is noted as an ORF with a role that remains uncertain. Trimming cost V 4 bases and J 6 bases; bases outside gene matches: 14. This CDR3 comprises 17 residues. The CDR3 loop reads CASSPRARTGGGQPQHF. The part of the CDR3 DNA that was read is TGCGCCAGCAGTCCAAGGGCCCGTACAGGGGGGGGTCAGCCC.